This section outlines one T cell receptor (beta chain) sequence together with its context. Time point: peripheral blood 6 weeks after treatment start. This record belongs to a study of PD-L1 blockade in urothelial cancer. On the study more broadly: A median of approximately 140,000 T cells was found in the blood samples.

Sequencing used immunoSEQ multiplex PCR; TCRdb keeps in-frame clones, though not all of them. This table has about 48,000 clones, approximately 80% appearing once. This CDR3 has 12 amino acids. Per germline, CDR1 MNHEY and CDR2 SVGAGI. The V and J ends lost 11 bases and 2 bases, in that order; junction bases with no gene match: 6. The V and J genes are TRBV6-5 and TRBJ2-7, with 7 bases aligning to TRBD2. The sequence was obtained from a man between 65 and 79 years old with urothelial cancer. Sequenced here: PBMCs, sampled around atezolizumab (anti-PD-L1) treatment. The chain's CDR3 is CAVKGTTYEQYF. CDR3 in DNA: TGTGCCGTGAAGGGGACTACCTACGAGCAGTACTTC.